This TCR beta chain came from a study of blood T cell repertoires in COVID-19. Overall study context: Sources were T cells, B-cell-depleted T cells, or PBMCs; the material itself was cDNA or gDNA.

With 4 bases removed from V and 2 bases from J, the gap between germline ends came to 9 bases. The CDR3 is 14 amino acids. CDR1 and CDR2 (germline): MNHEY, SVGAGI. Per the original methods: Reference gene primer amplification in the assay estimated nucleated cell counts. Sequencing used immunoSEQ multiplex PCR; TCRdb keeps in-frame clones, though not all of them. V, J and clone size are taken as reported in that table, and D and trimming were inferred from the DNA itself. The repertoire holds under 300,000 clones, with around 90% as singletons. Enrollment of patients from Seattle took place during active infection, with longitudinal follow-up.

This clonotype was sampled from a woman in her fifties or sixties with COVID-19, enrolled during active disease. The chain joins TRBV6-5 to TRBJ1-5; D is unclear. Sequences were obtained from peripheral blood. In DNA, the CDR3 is TGTGCCAGCAGTTTGAAGGGAGGCAATCAGCCCCAGCATTTT. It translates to CASSLKGGNQPQHF.